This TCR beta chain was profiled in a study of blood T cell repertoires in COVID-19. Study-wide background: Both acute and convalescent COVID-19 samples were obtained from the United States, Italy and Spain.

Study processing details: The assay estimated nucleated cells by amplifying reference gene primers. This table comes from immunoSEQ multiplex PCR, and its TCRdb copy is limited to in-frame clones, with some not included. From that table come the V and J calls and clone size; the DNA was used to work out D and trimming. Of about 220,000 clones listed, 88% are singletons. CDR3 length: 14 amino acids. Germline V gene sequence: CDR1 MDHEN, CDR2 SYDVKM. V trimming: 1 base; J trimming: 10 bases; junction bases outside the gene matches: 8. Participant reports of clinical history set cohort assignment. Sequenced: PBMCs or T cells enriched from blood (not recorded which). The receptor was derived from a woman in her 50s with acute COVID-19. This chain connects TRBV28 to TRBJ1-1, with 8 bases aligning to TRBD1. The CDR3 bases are TGTGCCAGCAGTTTATCGGCAGGGGGCGTCGTAGCTTTCTTT. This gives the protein CASSLSAGGVVAFF.